These T cell receptor beta chains were read from a single sample in a study of long-term antiretroviral therapy in people with HIV. This table comes from immunoSEQ multiplex PCR, and its TCRdb copy is limited to in-frame clones, with some not included. The sample includes roughly 28,000 clones, about 87% of them seen just once. The sample here was unsorted PBMCs, taken 1.8 years after starting antiretroviral therapy. These receptors originate from a woman younger than 30 with HIV. The CDR3 runs from the conserved cysteine through the conserved F or W. Fields, in order: CDR3 length, clone size, V gene, J gene, D gene, CDR3 protein, CDR3 DNA. D genes are given only for firm matches. Clone size is not always given. Where it is, it says once, few, many or a class for expanded clones.

length: 13; size: NA; V: TRBV19; J: TRBJ2-1; D: NA; CDR3: CASSIKGKREQFF; DNA: TGTGCCAGTAGTATTAAGGGGAAGAGGGAGCAGTTCTTC
length: 14; size: NA; V: TRBV5-1; J: TRBJ2-7; D: TRBD1; CDR3: CASSFIDRAYEQYF; DNA: TGCGCCAGCAGCTTTATAGACAGGGCCTACGAGCAGTACTTC
length: 15; size: NA; V: TRBV7-2; J: TRBJ2-3; D: TRBD2; CDR3: CASIPAGEFADTQYF; DNA: TGTGCCAGCATCCCAGCGGGAGAATTTGCAGATACGCAGTATTTT
length: 14; size: NA; V: TRBV6-6; J: TRBJ2-1; D: NA; CDR3: CASTRNYPYNEQFF; DNA: TGTGCCAGCACGAGAAACTACCCCTACAATGAGCAGTTCTTC
length: 13; size: NA; V: TRBV11-2; J: TRBJ2-1; D: NA; CDR3: CASIITVGGEQFF; DNA: TGTGCCAGCATCATCACCGTAGGTGGTGAGCAGTTCTTC
length: 10; size: NA; V: TRBV6-5; J: TRBJ2-3; D: NA; CDR3: CASSYGTQYF; DNA: TGTGCCAGCAGTTACGGGACGCAGTATTTT
length: 13; size: NA; V: TRBV6-5; J: TRBJ2-3; D: NA; CDR3: CASSYPSTDTQYF; DNA: TGTGCCAGCAGTTACCCCTCCACAGATACGCAGTATTTT
length: 18; size: NA; V: TRBV9; J: TRBJ2-1; D: TRBD2; CDR3: CASSVVGSGRALGNEQFF; DNA: TGTGCCAGCAGCGTAGTAGGAAGCGGGAGGGCCTTAGGAAATGAGCAGTTCTTC
length: 16; size: few; V: TRBV27; J: TRBJ2-7; D: NA; CDR3: CASSPTRQMLGHEQYF; DNA: TGTGCCAGCAGTCCTACCCGACAGATGTTAGGGCACGAGCAGTACTTC
length: 14; size: NA; V: TRBV27; J: TRBJ2-7; D: TRBD1; CDR3: CAVRQGTGAYEQYF; DNA: TGTGCCGTCAGGCAAGGGACAGGGGCCTACGAGCAGTACTTC
length: 14; size: NA; V: TRBV6-5; J: TRBJ1-1; D: NA; CDR3: CASRGGGQFLEAFF; DNA: TGTGCCAGCAGAGGGGGGGGCCAGTTCCTTGAAGCTTTCTTT
length: 13; size: NA; V: TRBV7-2; J: TRBJ1-1; D: NA; CDR3: CASSLEYTPGAFF; DNA: TGTGCCAGCAGCTTAGAGTACACCCCCGGGGCTTTCTTT
length: 15; size: NA; V: TRBV28; J: TRBJ2-3; D: TRBD2; CDR3: CASSQSGKGTDTQYF; DNA: TGTGCCAGCAGCCAAAGCGGGAAGGGGACAGATACGCAGTATTTT
length: 14; size: once; V: TRBV19; J: TRBJ1-5; D: NA; CDR3: CASSDFGGNQPQHF; DNA: TGTGCCAGTAGTGACTTCGGGGGCAATCAGCCCCAGCATTTT
length: 15; size: few; V: TRBV6-6; J: TRBJ1-5; D: NA; CDR3: CASSYPRGSNQPQHF; DNA: TGTGCCAGCAGTTACCCCAGGGGAAGCAATCAGCCCCAGCATTTT
length: 14; size: NA; V: TRBV28; J: TRBJ2-7; D: TRBD1; CDR3: CASSPSDRGGEQYF; DNA: TGTGCCAGCAGTCCCTCGGACAGGGGGGGCGAGCAGTACTTC
length: 17; size: NA; V: TRBV10-3; J: TRBJ2-3; D: NA; CDR3: CAISESLLERNTDTQYF; DNA: TGTGCCATCAGTGAGTCTCTACTAGAGAGGAACACAGATACGCAGTATTTT